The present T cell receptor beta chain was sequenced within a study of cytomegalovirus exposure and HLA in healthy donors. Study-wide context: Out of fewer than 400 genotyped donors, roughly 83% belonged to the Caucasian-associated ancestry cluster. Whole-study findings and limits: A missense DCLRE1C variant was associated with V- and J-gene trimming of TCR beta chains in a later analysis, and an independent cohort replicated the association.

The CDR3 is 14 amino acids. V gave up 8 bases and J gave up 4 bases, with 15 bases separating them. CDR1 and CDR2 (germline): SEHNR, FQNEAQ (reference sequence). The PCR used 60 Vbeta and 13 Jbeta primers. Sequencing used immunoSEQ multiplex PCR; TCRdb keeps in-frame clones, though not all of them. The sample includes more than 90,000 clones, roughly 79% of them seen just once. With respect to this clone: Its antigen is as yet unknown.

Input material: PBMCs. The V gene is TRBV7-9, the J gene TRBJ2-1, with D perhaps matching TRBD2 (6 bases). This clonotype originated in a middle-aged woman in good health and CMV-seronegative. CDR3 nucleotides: TGTGCCAGCCACTCCCCGGGGACTTACAATGAGCAGTTCTTC. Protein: CASHSPGTYNEQFF.